The 22 T cell receptor beta chains below all came from one sample that was sequenced in a study of cytomegalovirus exposure and HLA in healthy donors. Primers included in the PCR were 60 Vbeta and 13 Jbeta primers. Clones were sequenced by immunoSEQ multiplex PCR, and TCRdb holds only the in-frame ones, with some missing. The listing contains roughly 100,000 clones. Sequenced material: PBMCs. All receptors derive from a man in his forties or fifties in good health and CMV-seronegative.

V gene TRBV21-1 combines with J gene TRBJ2-2; TRBD1 was called by the table and not checked on the DNA. TRBV21-1 is annotated as a pseudogene. The CDR3 totals 15 residues. CDR3 region: CASSSTTGGCGELFF. CDR3 in DNA: TGTGCCAGCAGCTCTACGACAGGGGGATGCGGGGAGCTGTTTTTT.

V gene TRBV19 combines with J gene TRBJ2-5, with 7 bases matching TRBD1. J was trimmed by 4 bases and V by 3 bases; bases with no gene match: 8. CDR3 length: 15 residues. Per germline, CDR1 LNHDA and CDR2 SQIVND (reference sequence). CDR3 nucleotides: TGTGCCAGTAGTATTGCAGGGGGAATCGTAGAGACCCAGTACTTC. It is translated as CASSIAGGIVETQYF. The whole variable domain, filled in from reference TRBV19 and TRBJ2-5, reads DGGITQSPKYLFRKEGQNVTLSCEQNLNHDAMYWYRQDPGQGLRLIYYSQIVNDFQKGDIAEGYSVSREKKESFPLTVTSAQKNPTAFYLCASSIAGGIVETQYFGPGTRLLVL.

The V and J genes are TRBV19 and TRBJ1-5; perhaps TRBD1 as D (6 bases). This CDR3 has 16 amino acids. V was trimmed by 5 bases and J by 2 bases, leaving 16 bases between them. Germline CDR1 LNHDA, CDR2 SQIVND (reference sequence). As DNA, the CDR3 is TGTGCCAGTAGTCCCCAAGGGGGTTTGGGCAATCAGCCCCAGCATTTT. This gives the protein CASSPQGGLGNQPQHF.

The chain links TRBV13 to TRBJ2-1; TRBD1 might be the D (6 bases). Germline V gene sequence: CDR1 PRHDT, CDR2 FYEKMQ (reference sequence). Trimming removed 5 bases from V and 0 bases from J, with 14 bases in between. CDR3 length: 16 amino acids. The DNA of the CDR3 is TGTGCCAGCAGCCCTGGACAGCCTAGCTCCTACAATGAGCAGTTCTTC. Translated, it gives CASSPGQPSSYNEQFF.

The rearrangement joins TRBV19 to TRBJ1-2, with D perhaps matching TRBD1 (6 bases). Trimming left V 3 bases short and J 5 bases short, with 10 bases between. Germline V gene data show CDR1 as LNHDA and CDR2 as SQIVND (reference sequence). This CDR3 has 13 residues. The CDR3 DNA follows: TGTGCCAGTAGTATGCAGGGGCCATATGGCTACACCTTC. It encodes CASSMQGPYGYTF. Using reference TRBV19 and TRBJ1-2 for the parts outside the CDR3, the full variable domain is DGGITQSPKYLFRKEGQNVTLSCEQNLNHDAMYWYRQDPGQGLRLIYYSQIVNDFQKGDIAEGYSVSREKKESFPLTVTSAQKNPTAFYLCASSMQGPYGYTFGSGTRLTVV.

The chain links TRBV11-1 to TRBJ1-2; D is uncertain. V dropped 1 base and J dropped 4 bases, with 7 bases sitting between them. The CDR3 runs to 13 residues. Germline CDR1 and CDR2: SGHAT and FQDESV (reference sequence). The CDR3 DNA follows: TGTGCCAGCAGCTTAGGACTTAGCTATGGCTACACCTTC. This sequence encodes CASSLGLSYGYTF.

This chain uses TRBV10-2 with TRBJ1-3; D call uncertain. Trimming took 3 bases from V and 0 from J, leaving 9 bases between them. Germline V gene lookup returns CDR1 WSHSY and CDR2 SAAADI. The CDR3 has 15 amino acids. The DNA for the CDR3 is TGCGCCAGCAGTGAAAGACACGGCTCTGGAAACACCATATATTTT. Encoded protein: CASSERHGSGNTIYF.

The chain employs TRBV7-2 and TRBJ1-5; TRBD1 is a possible D gene (5 bases). V dropped 1 base and J dropped 2 bases, with 9 bases sitting between them. Per germline, CDR1 SGHTA and CDR2 FQGNSA. CDR3 length equals 15 residues. The CDR3 spells CASSLGAQGNQPQHF. CDR3 bases: TGTGCCAGCAGCTTAGGGGCACAGGGCAATCAGCCCCAGCATTTT.

The chain has TRBV4-3 and TRBJ2-2; TRBD1 matches at 7 bases. The germline gives CDR1 LGHNA, CDR2 YSLEER. The CDR3 contains 15 residues. J lost 6 bases, V lost 2 bases, and 6 bases had no gene match. CDR3 sequence (DNA): TGCGCCAGCAGCCAATCACCTCAGGGGGCCGGGGAGCTGTTTTTT. As protein: CASSQSPQGAGELFF.

The chain employs TRBV4-3 and TRBJ2-3; D is possibly TRBD2 (6 bases). CDR1 and CDR2 from the germline V gene are LGHNA and YSLEER. V shed 4 bases and J shed 5 bases, with 13 bases lying between them. The CDR3 sequence is 14 residues long. The CDR3 loop is CASSRGGNQDTQYF. The CDR3 DNA sequence: TGCGCCAGCAGCCGAGGAGGGAATCAAGATACGCAGTATTTT.

This sequence joins TRBV7-9 and TRBJ2-2, with TRBD1 identical over 10 bases. This CDR3 spans 19 amino acids. The germline CDR1 and CDR2 sequences are SEHNR and FQNEAQ (reference sequence). V shed 8 bases and J 3 bases; nucleotides not matched to a gene: 18. The CDR3 coding sequence is TGTGCCAGCCGTCTGCCTGGGACAGGGGTATCGTTGTACACCGGGGAGCTGTTTTTT. Translation gives CASRLPGTGVSLYTGELFF.

The CDR3 DNA sequence: TGTGCCAGTAGTGGGCAGGGATACACCGGGGAGCTGTTTTTT. Protein sequence: CASSGQGYTGELFF. This sequence joins TRBV19 and TRBJ2-2; possible D gene TRBD1, 5 bases. The CDR3 runs to 14 residues. CDR1 and CDR2 (germline): LNHDA, SQIVND (reference sequence). Trimming shortened V by 5 bases and J by 3 bases, and 10 bases separated the two germline ends.

The V call is TRBV25-1, the J call TRBJ2-2; D gene uncertain. CDR1 and CDR2 (germline): MGHDK, SYGVNS. Trimming stripped 4 bases from V and 4 bases from J, with 10 bases between. CDR3 length: 14 amino acids. The CDR3 here is CASSAPGITGELFF. The DNA for the CDR3 is TGTGCCAGCAGTGCCCCAGGTATCACCGGGGAGCTGTTTTTT.

V and J are TRBV18 and TRBJ1-2; 10 bases are a match to TRBD1. Looked up from germline, CDR1 is KGHSH and CDR2 is LQKENI. The CDR3 covers 15 residues. Losses at the gene ends were 0 bases for V and 8 bases for J; bases not matched to a gene: 6. The CDR3 is CASSPPGTGAGGYTF. The CDR3 DNA follows: TGTGCCAGCTCACCACCCGGGACAGGGGCGGGAGGCTACACCTTC.

The rearrangement joins TRBV9 to TRBJ2-7; D possibly corresponds to TRBD2 (6 bases). Per the germline V gene, CDR1 is SGDLS and CDR2 is YYNGEE. There are 14 residues in the CDR3. V lost 4 bases to trimming and J lost 6 bases, with 17 bases between them. CDR3 sequence: CASSPAGSGVEQYF. The CDR3 nucleotides are TGTGCCAGCAGCCCCGCAGGATCGGGGGTCGAGCAGTACTTC. The whole variable domain, filled in from reference TRBV9 and TRBJ2-7, reads DSGVTQTPKHLITATGQRVTLRCSPRSGDLSVYWYQQSLDQGLQFLIQYYNGEERAKGNILERFSAQQFPDLHSELNLSSLELGDSALYFCASSPAGSGVEQYFGPGTRLTVT.

The chain couples TRBV4-1 to TRBJ2-2, with TRBD1 identical over 10 bases. The ends lost 1 base at V and 3 bases at J; junction bases unmatched: 2. CDR3 length equals 16 residues. Germline assignment: CDR1 MGHRA and CDR2 YSYEKL. The CDR3 loop is CASSQGTGGYTGELFF. The CDR3 DNA reads as TGCGCCAGCAGCCAAGGGACAGGGGGTTACACCGGGGAGCTGTTTTTT.

CDR3 loop: CASSTGTGTRGATIYF. The CDR3 bases are TGCGCCAGCAGCACCGGAACCGGGACAAGGGGAGCCACCATATATTTT. The V and J genes are TRBV5-1 and TRBJ1-3; a weak D match, TRBD1 (6 bases). Trimming shortened V by 4 bases and J by 9 bases, and 23 bases separated the two germline ends. This CDR3 region has 16 residues. CDR1 is SGHRS, CDR2 YFSETQ, per germline.

The chain couples TRBV19 to TRBJ1-5; unclear D gene. CDR3 length equals 15 residues. Germline-derived CDR1 and CDR2 are LNHDA and SQIVND (reference sequence). The V end was cut by 4 bases, the J end by 0 bases, with 10 bases between. For the CDR3, the DNA is TGTGCCAGTAGTACTAGATTCTATAGCAATCAGCCCCAGCATTTT. It translates to CASSTRFYSNQPQHF.

This sequence joins TRBV7-9 and TRBJ2-3, with no clear D. Germline V gene sequence: CDR1 SEHNR, CDR2 FQNEAQ (reference sequence). CDR3 length: 12 amino acids. The V end lost 1 base, the J end lost 6 bases, and 5 bases lay between the germline ends. CDR3 loop: CASSLVIDTQYF. In nucleotides, the CDR3 is TGTGCCAGCAGCTTAGTAATCGATACGCAGTATTTT.

The V call is TRBV6-1, the J call TRBJ2-7; 8 positions agree with TRBD2. Germline trimming cut 7 bases from V and 4 bases from J; bases unmatched to any gene: 6. The CDR3 runs 13 residues. Germline V CDR1 and CDR2: MNHNS, SASEGT. CDR3 region: CASTVAGRYEQYF. The CDR3 nucleotides read TGTGCCAGCACCGTAGCGGGGCGATACGAGCAGTACTTC.

About this clone itself: One end of the junction does not line up with germline, which may come from a read error. The V gene is TRBV6-5, the J gene TRBJ2-7; the D gene is possibly TRBD2 (5 bases). This CDR3 comprises 13 residues. Germline lookup yields CDR1 MNHEY and CDR2 SVGAGI. CDR3 in amino acids: CASSYDGIALLHF. The CDR3 region has the DNA TGTGCCAGCAGTTACGACGGGATAGCCCTACTCCACTTC.

The chain joins TRBV4-3 to TRBJ1-2; a possible D gene is TRBD1 (5 bases). Deletions cut 2 bases from V and 6 bases from J, with 13 bases between. CDR1 and CDR2 (germline): LGHNA, YSLEER. CDR3 length: 14 amino acids. The DNA of the CDR3 is TGCGCCAGCAGCCAATCCACAGGTATCGATGGCTACACCTTC. Translating gives CASSQSTGIDGYTF.